This entry lists 3 T cell receptor beta chains sequenced from one sample in a study of regulatory T cells in long-lasting Graves disease. Sample time point: newly diagnosed GD, antithyroid drugs for less than 3 months. After RNA was extracted from PBMCs, the TCR library was made from it. CDR3-region Arm-PCR and iRepertoire HTBI primers produced the TCR beta libraries. From the multiplex PCR reads, TCRdb called clonotypes with MiXCR, one entry per CDR3 protein. Of 550,000 to 650,000 distinct CDR3 sequences in the sample, roughly 15% were seen once. The data were also submitted as part of a second study, on T cells in Graves' hyperthyroidism and ophthalmopathy.

This sample comprised peripheral blood mononuclear cells (PBMCs), obtained at new diagnosis, from a patient treated with antithyroid drugs. These receptors all come from a man aged 18 to 29 with Graves disease.

This clonotype was found many times. This sequence joins TRBV20-1 and TRBJ2-2, with D unresolved. V was cut by 0 bases and J by 1 base, with 6 bases left in between. Per the germline V gene, CDR1 is DFQATT and CDR2 is SNEGSKA (reference sequence). The CDR3 runs to 14 residues. The CDR3 reads CSARDRKNTGELFF. The CDR3 DNA follows: TGCAGTGCTAGAGACAGGAAGAACACCGGGGAGCTGTTTTTT.

This clonotype was found many times. This chain joins TRBV28 and TRBJ2-5, with TRBD2 matching over 11 bases. Trimming took 6 bases from V and 5 from J; bases not matched to a gene: 8. Germline V gene sequence: CDR1 MDHEN, CDR2 SYDVKM. The CDR3 is 15 amino acids. The CDR3 loop is CASSQIAGGRETQYF. CDR3 nucleotides: TGTGCCAGCAGCCAGATAGCGGGAGGGAGGGAGACCCAGTACTTC.

This clonotype has a count of ten or more. This chain joins TRBV28 and TRBJ1-1; D may be TRBD1 (5 bases). This CDR3 is 15 amino acids long. The germline CDR1 and CDR2 sequences are MDHEN and SYDVKM. V shed 6 bases and J shed 4 bases, with 18 bases lying between them. The CDR3 spells CASRYRTKAGTEAFF. CDR3 DNA sequence: TGTGCCAGCAGATACCGGACAAAAGCGGGCACTGAAGCTTTCTTT.